This TCR beta chain stems from a study of spatial heterogeneity in lung cancer. Across the whole study: 72 TRACERx patients with early, untreated non-small cell lung cancer donated samples. After resection, follow-up PBMC samples were sequenced when available, at a median of approximately 26 months later. Overall study results and limits: Ubiquitous, expanded tumor-derived TCRs were more frequently observed in blood at resection than at follow-up.

Time point indicated: blood at routine non-recurrence follow-up after resection. Frozen PBMC, nontumor lung or tumor provided whole RNA, which was sequenced unsorted. The sample holds a few counts of this clonotype. What it recognizes is unknown. In the library, each TCR cDNA molecule bore its own unique molecular identifier. TCRdb analysed the 5' RACE reads with MiXCR anew, one entry per CDR3 protein. The table has 45,000 to 65,000 distinct CDR3 sequences, around 7.7% seen once. The CDR3 consists of 16 residues. J lost 2 bases, V lost 4 bases, and 7 bases had no gene match. Germline values: CDR1 SGHAT, CDR2 FQNNGV.

The sequencing used PBMCs, collected at follow-up. The receptor comes from a female donor with early-stage non-small cell lung cancer. This rearrangement joins TRBV11-2 to TRBJ2-2; 7 bases are shared with TRBD1. CDR3 amino acids: CASSSMTGSNTGELFF. CDR3 sequence (DNA): TGTGCCAGCAGCTCCATGACAGGGTCCAACACCGGGGAGCTGTTTTTT.